This TCR beta chain emerged from a study of identical twins. All donors were healthy, and all were Caucasian. The CDR3 covers 13 residues. The V gene's germline CDR1 is MNHEY and CDR2 SVGEGT. Trimming pared 5 bases from V and 0 bases from J, leaving 8 bases between. MiXCR was run by TCRdb on the 5' RACE reads, yielding one entry per CDR3 protein. The sample lists roughly 220,000 distinct CDR3 sequences, roughly 7.1% occurring once. This clonotype was observed at least ten times. These data were also filed under a second study, of T cells expressing NK-cell markers.

The sequenced sample was CD8+ T cells sorted from blood. This sequence was found in a woman between 18 and 29 years old in good health. The chain carries TRBV6-2 or TRBV6-3 and TRBJ2-7; D ambiguous. The CDR3 DNA follows: TGTGCCAGCAGTAACGGTTTCTCCTACGAGCAGTACTTC. Protein product: CASSNGFSYEQYF.